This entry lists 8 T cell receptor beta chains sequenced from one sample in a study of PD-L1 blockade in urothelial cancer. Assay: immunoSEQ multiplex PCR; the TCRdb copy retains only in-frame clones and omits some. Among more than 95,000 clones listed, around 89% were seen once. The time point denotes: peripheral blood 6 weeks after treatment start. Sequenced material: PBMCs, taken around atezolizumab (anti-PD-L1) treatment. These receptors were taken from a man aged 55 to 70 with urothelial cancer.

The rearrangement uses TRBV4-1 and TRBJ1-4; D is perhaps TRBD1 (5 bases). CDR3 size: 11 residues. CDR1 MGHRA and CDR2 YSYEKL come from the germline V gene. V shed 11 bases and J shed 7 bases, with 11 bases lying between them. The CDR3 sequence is CASRGGEKLFF. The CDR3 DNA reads TGCGCCTCCCGCGGGGGTGAAAAACTGTTTTTT.

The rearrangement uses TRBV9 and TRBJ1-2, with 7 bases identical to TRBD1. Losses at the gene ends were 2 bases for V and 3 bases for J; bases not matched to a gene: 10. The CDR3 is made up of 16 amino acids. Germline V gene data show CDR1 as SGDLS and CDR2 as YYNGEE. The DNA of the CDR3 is TGTGCCAGCAGCGTGGGGGGTCGGCAGGGGGACTATGGCTACACCTTC. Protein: CASSVGGRQGDYGYTF.

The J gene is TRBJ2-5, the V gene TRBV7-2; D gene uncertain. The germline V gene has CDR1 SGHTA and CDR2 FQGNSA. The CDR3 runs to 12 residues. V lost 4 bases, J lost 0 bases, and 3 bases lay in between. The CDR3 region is CASSSYQETQYF. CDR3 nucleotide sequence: TGTGCCAGCAGCTCGTACCAAGAGACCCAGTACTTC.

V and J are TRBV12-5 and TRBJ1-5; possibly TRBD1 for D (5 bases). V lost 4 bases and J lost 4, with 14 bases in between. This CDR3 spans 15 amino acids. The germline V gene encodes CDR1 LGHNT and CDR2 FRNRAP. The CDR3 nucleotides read TGTGCTAGTGGTTCCGGGGGGGGAGGGAATCAGCCCCAGCATTTT. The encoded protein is CASGSGGGGNQPQHF.

CDR3 amino acids: CASSKTSGNQETQYF. CDR3 sequence (DNA): TGTGCCAGCAGTAAGACTAGCGGGAACCAAGAGACCCAGTACTTC. This chain links TRBV2 with TRBJ2-5; 11 positions agree with TRBD2. Germline assignment: CDR1 SNHLY and CDR2 FYNNEI. V lost 5 bases, J lost 0 bases, and 2 bases stayed unmatched. The CDR3 covers 15 residues.

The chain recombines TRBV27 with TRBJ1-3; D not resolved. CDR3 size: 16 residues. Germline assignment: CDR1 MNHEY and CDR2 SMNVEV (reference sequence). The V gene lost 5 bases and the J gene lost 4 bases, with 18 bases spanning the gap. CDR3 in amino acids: CASSLNPPAAGNTIYF. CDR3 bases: TGTGCCAGCAGTCTAAACCCCCCTGCGGCCGGAAACACCATATATTTT.

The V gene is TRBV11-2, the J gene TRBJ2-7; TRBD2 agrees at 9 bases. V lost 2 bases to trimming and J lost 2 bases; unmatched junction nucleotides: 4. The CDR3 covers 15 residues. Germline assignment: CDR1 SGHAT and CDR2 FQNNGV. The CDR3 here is CASSLRLAETYEQYF. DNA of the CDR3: TGTGCCAGCAGCTTAAGACTAGCGGAGACCTACGAGCAGTACTTC.

DNA for the CDR3: TGTGCCAGCAGTTACGCAGGAGCGGCCGAGCAGTACTTC. Amino acid sequence: CASSYAGAAEQYF. The rearrangement uses TRBV6-5 and TRBJ2-7; TRBD2 is a possible D gene (5 bases). Trimming stripped 2 bases from V and 6 bases from J, with 11 bases between. Germline lookup yields CDR1 MNHEY and CDR2 SVGAGI. The CDR3 is 13 residues long.